These 29 T cell receptor beta chains were sequenced from one sample in a study of human T cells and chemical hapten exposure. TCRdb ran MiXCR on the RACE reads and lists one entry per CDR3 protein. The sample yields tens of thousands of distinct CDR3 sequences, 8% to 13% seen once. As to time point: patch test 2, 6 weeks after DPC sensitization. Treatment denoted: therapeutic diphenylcyclopropenone sensitization with weekly scalp DPC. The material was whole blood, obtained in connection with sensitization to the hapten diphenylcyclopropenone (DPC). All receptors derive from a woman between 45 and 65 years old with alopecia areata. Some clones in this sample may be carry-over from other donors' samples.

This clonotype was seen only a few times. This chain connects TRBV24-1 to TRBJ2-2; either TRBD1 or TRBD2 may supply D (5 bases each). Between the trimmed V and J ends, which lost 4 bases and 5 bases, there was a span of 25 bases. CDR1 is KGHDR and CDR2 is SFDVKD in the germline V gene. The length of the CDR3 is 19 residues. CDR3 DNA sequence: TGTGCCACCAGTGACCCATTTGGGCGAGGGGCATCGGGGACCGGGGAGCTGTTTTTT. As protein: CATSDPFGRGASGTGELFF.

This clonotype appeared a few times. The V call is TRBV6-5, the J call TRBJ2-3, with a possible D match to TRBD1 (5 bases). CDR1 is MNHEY and CDR2 is SVGAGI in the germline V gene. This CDR3 spans 15 amino acids. V lost 6 bases to trimming and J lost 2 bases, with 15 bases between them. The CDR3 here is CASSKDTVNTDTQYF. CDR3 coding DNA: TGTGCCAGCAGCAAGGACACGGTCAACACAGATACGCAGTATTTT.

This clonotype was seen at least ten times. This chain joins TRBV27 and TRBJ1-6; possibly TRBD1 for D (6 bases). CDR3 size: 13 residues. With 3 bases removed from V and 10 bases from J, the gap between germline ends came to 10 bases. CDR1 and CDR2 from the germline V gene are MNHEY and SMNVEV (reference sequence). CDR3 DNA sequence: TGTGCCAGCAGTTTTGGGCAGGGGTCACCCCTCCACTTT. It translates to CASSFGQGSPLHF.

This clonotype was detected only a few times. The chain links TRBV20-1 to TRBJ2-7; 14 positions match TRBD2. From germline, CDR1 is DFQATT and CDR2 SNEGSKA (reference sequence). The CDR3 loop spans 16 amino acids. The CDR3 nucleotides are TGCAGGGTCGACAGAACCGGGACTAGCGGGAGAGGCGAGCAGTACTTC. Protein: CRVDRTGTSGRGEQYF.

The table lists this clonotype with a few counts. The V and J genes are TRBV11-3 and TRBJ2-5; D unresolved. This CDR3 region has 14 residues. Trimming shortened V by 5 bases and J by 2 bases, and 12 bases separated the two germline ends. From germline, CDR1 is SGHNT and CDR2 YENEEA. CDR3: CASSRRDGQETQYF. The CDR3 DNA reads TGTGCCAGCAGCCGACGAGACGGACAAGAGACCCAGTACTTC.

This chain joins TRBV5-1 and TRBJ1-1, with a tentative D call TRBD1 (6 bases). CDR3 length: 16 residues. Germline CDR1 and CDR2: SGHRS and YFSETQ. V was trimmed by 4 bases and J by 4 bases, leaving 20 bases between them. The CDR3 DNA reads TGCGCCAGCAGCGTGGGGGCGGGCAGAGGAGGCACTGAAGCTTTCTTT. Translation gives CASSVGAGRGGTEAFF. The full variable domain, its missing parts supplied by reference TRBV5-1 and TRBJ1-1, is KAGVTQTPRYLIKTRGQQVTLSCSPISGHRSVSWYQQTPGQGLQFLFEYFSETQRNKGNFPGRFSGRQFSNSRSEMNVSTLELGDSALYLCASSVGAGRGGTEAFFGQGTRLTVV.

The chain couples TRBV9 to TRBJ1-5; D remains ambiguous. V lost 0 bases to trimming and J lost 3 bases, with 7 bases between them. CDR1 SGDLS and CDR2 YYNGEE come from the germline V gene. The CDR3 sequence is 14 residues long. The CDR3 protein is CASSVDGVNQPQHF. In DNA form, the CDR3 reads TGTGCCAGCAGCGTAGACGGGGTCAATCAGCCCCAGCATTTT. Using reference TRBV9 and TRBJ1-5 for the parts outside the CDR3, the full variable domain is DSGVTQTPKHLITATGQRVTLRCSPRSGDLSVYWYQQSLDQGLQFLIQYYNGEERAKGNILERFSAQQFPDLHSELNLSSLELGDSALYFCASSVDGVNQPQHFGDGTRLSIL.

V gene TRBV10-3 combines with J gene TRBJ1-4, with 8 bases matching TRBD1. With 0 bases clipped from V and 6 bases from J, the junction kept 0 bases outside the gene matches. This CDR3 has 14 amino acids. Germline CDR1 ENHRY, CDR2 SYGVKD. The CDR3: CAISESQGDEKLFF. The CDR3 nucleotides are TGTGCCATCAGTGAGTCACAGGGGGATGAAAAACTGTTTTTT.

This clonotype appeared many times. This chain joins TRBV6-6 and TRBJ1-4; 8 bases align to TRBD1. Trimming took 0 bases from V and 8 from J; bases not matched to a gene: 8. CDR3 length: 16 residues. From germline, CDR1 is MNHNY and CDR2 SVGAGI (reference sequence). DNA of the CDR3: TGTGCCAGCAGTTACTCGAGAGGAGACAGGGGAGAAAAACTGTTTTTT. Its translation is CASSYSRGDRGEKLFF.

This clonotype was detected many times. The V and J genes are TRBV20-1 and TRBJ1-5, with TRBD1 as a possible D gene (5 bases). The CDR3 covers 13 residues. The germline CDR1 and CDR2 sequences are DFQATT and SNEGSKA (reference sequence). V shed 6 bases and J shed 4 bases, with 13 bases lying between them. This CDR3 reads CSAPFRVNQPQHF. Written as DNA, the CDR3 is TGCAGTGCCCCGTTCAGGGTTAATCAGCCCCAGCATTTT.

This clonotype was recorded at least ten times. The rearrangement joins TRBV29-1 to TRBJ2-1; TRBD2 might be the D (5 bases). The length of the CDR3 is 12 residues. CDR1 SQVTM and CDR2 ANQGSEA come from the germline V gene. V lost 0 bases to trimming and J lost 12 bases, with 12 bases between them. The CDR3 nucleotides are TGCAGCGTTGAAGAGTCCGGGGTATCGCAGTTCTTC. Translating it yields CSVEESGVSQFF.

The V gene is TRBV4-3, the J gene TRBJ2-1; 7 nucleotides agree with TRBD2. The CDR3 is 14 amino acids. J gave up 4 bases and V 1 base, and 1 base lay outside the gene matches. From germline, CDR1 is LGHNA and CDR2 YSLEER. CDR3 sequence: CASSQGTRYNEQFF. The CDR3 DNA reads as TGCGCCAGCAGCCAAGGGACTAGGTACAATGAGCAGTTCTTC.

The chain employs TRBV20-1 and TRBJ1-1; the D is unclear. V shed 3 bases and J shed 10 bases, with 21 bases lying between them. CDR1 and CDR2 from the germline V gene are DFQATT and SNEGSKA (reference sequence). This CDR3 comprises 14 residues. The CDR3 reads CSARHANEPSSAFF. CDR3 sequence (DNA): TGCAGTGCTAGGCACGCGAATGAACCGAGTTCAGCTTTCTTT.

This clonotype was counted between two and nine times. The chain combines TRBV6-6 with TRBJ1-5; D gene uncertain. V lost 9 bases and J 0 bases, leaving 12 bases between the germline ends. This CDR3 contains 14 residues. Germline V CDR1 and CDR2: MNHNY, SVGAGI (reference sequence). The CDR3 nucleotides are TGTGCCAGTACACCGGAGCTTAGCAATCAGCCCCAGCATTTT. It is translated as CASTPELSNQPQHF.

Only a few counts were recorded for this clonotype. V usage is TRBV7-6 and J usage is TRBJ1-5; no reliable D call. Germline assignment: CDR1 SGHVS and CDR2 FNYEAQ. Trimming removed 2 bases from V and 8 bases from J, with 4 bases in between. The CDR3 consists of 11 residues. CDR3 DNA sequence: TGTGCCAGCAGCTTATTGAAGCCCCAGCATTTT. This encodes CASSLLKPQHF. Combining the CDR3 with reference TRBV7-6 and TRBJ1-5 gives the whole variable domain GAGVSQSPRYKVTKRGQDVALRCDPISGHVSLYWYRQALGQGPEFLTYFNYEAQQDKSGLPNDRFSAERPEGSISTLTIQRTEQRDSAMYRCASSLLKPQHFGDGTRLSIL.

The table lists this clonotype with a few counts. The CDR3 sequence: CASSFGPTRGEQYF. CDR3 DNA sequence: TGTGCCAGCAGTTTCGGGCCAACACGAGGCGAGCAGTACTTC. This chain joins TRBV6-5 and TRBJ2-7; D not resolved. V lost 4 bases and J lost 6, with 16 bases in between. CDR1 and CDR2 (germline): MNHEY, SVGAGI. The CDR3 is 14 residues long.

The table lists this clonotype with a few counts. The V gene is TRBV20-1, the J gene TRBJ2-5; D assignment may be TRBD1 or TRBD2 (5 bases each). CDR3 length: 15 residues. V lost 0 bases to trimming and J lost 1 base, with 12 bases between them. The germline gives CDR1 DFQATT, CDR2 SNEGSKA (reference sequence). For the CDR3, the DNA is TGCAGTGCTAGAGATGGTGGGGACGCCCAAGAGACCCAGTACTTC. Translating gives CSARDGGDAQETQYF.

The chain combines TRBV7-2 with TRBJ2-5; TRBD2 aligns across 9 bases. There are 16 residues in the CDR3. The germline V gene encodes CDR1 SGHTA and CDR2 FQGNSA. V shed 0 bases and J 5 bases; nucleotides not matched to a gene: 7. The CDR3 nucleotides are TGTGCCAGCAGCTTAGCAGTTAGCGGGAGAGGCGAGACCCAGTACTTC. Translation gives CASSLAVSGRGETQYF.

The J gene is TRBJ1-3, the V gene TRBV7-2; weak D call: TRBD1 (5 bases). Trimming cost V 2 bases and J 3 bases, with 11 bases left between them. The CDR3 consists of 15 residues. The germline CDR1 and CDR2 sequences are SGHTA and FQGNSA. The CDR3 region is CASSLRQGGGNTIYF. CDR3 DNA sequence: TGTGCCAGCAGCTTAAGGCAGGGTGGTGGAAACACCATATATTTT.

This clonotype was seen ten or more times. The chain is built from TRBV7-9 and TRBJ2-7, with D maybe TRBD1 (5 bases). The V gene's germline CDR1 is SEHNR and CDR2 FQNEAQ (reference sequence). The CDR3 extends over 13 amino acids. The V gene lost 3 bases and the J gene lost 5 bases, with 11 bases spanning the gap. CDR3 residues: CASSFQGIHEQYF. The CDR3 coding sequence is TGTGCCAGCAGCTTCCAGGGAATCCACGAGCAGTACTTC.

This clonotype came up many times. CDR3 amino acids: CSATTRMSEQFF. As DNA, the CDR3 is TGCAGTGCAACAACCCGAATGAGTGAGCAGTTCTTC. J is TRBJ2-1 and V is TRBV20-1; unclear D gene. The length of the CDR3 is 12 residues. Germline loops: CDR1 DFQATT, CDR2 SNEGSKA (reference sequence). V was trimmed by 6 bases and J by 9 bases, leaving 15 bases between them.

This clonotype was seen at least ten times. The gene calls are TRBV2 and TRBJ1-3; no clear D gene. The V gene's germline CDR1 is SNHLY and CDR2 FYNNEI. The V gene lost 4 bases and the J gene lost 5 bases, with 9 bases spanning the gap. CDR3 length: 13 residues. CDR3: CASSGVLRNTIYF. The CDR3 DNA follows: TGTGCCAGCAGTGGGGTCCTAAGAAACACCATATATTTT.

This clonotype has a count of ten or more. One end of the junction is discordant with germline, which a read error may explain. The V and J genes are TRBV7-9 and TRBJ1-4; no clear D gene. The germline CDR1 and CDR2 sequences are SEHNR and FQNEAQ (reference sequence). CDR3 length: 10 amino acids. The CDR3 DNA follows: TGTGCCAGCAGCTTATTCCTAGCACTTTTT. Protein product: CASSLFLALF.

This clonotype was observed a handful of times. V and J are TRBV4-3 and TRBJ1-4; D is possibly TRBD1 (6 bases). The CDR3 is 15 amino acids. Trimming left V 0 bases short and J 5 bases short, with 10 bases between. Germline V lookup: CDR1 LGHNA, CDR2 YSLEER. The DNA of the CDR3 is TGCGCCAGCAGCCAAGATCGGGGGCAAAATGAAAAACTGTTTTTT. As protein: CASSQDRGQNEKLFF.

This clonotype was observed a few times. The chain uses TRBV14 and TRBJ2-2; 11 nucleotides match TRBD2. Trimming removed 6 bases from V and 7 bases from J; junction bases left unmatched: 13. CDR1 and CDR2 (germline): SGHDN, FVKESK. CDR3 length equals 17 residues. CDR3 protein: CASSRLTSGSFYGELFF. The CDR3 nucleotides read TGTGCCAGCAGTAGATTAACTAGCGGGAGTTTCTACGGGGAGCTGTTTTTT.

This clonotype was seen ten or more times. The chain carries TRBV20-1 and TRBJ2-2; D unresolved. Germline V gene sequence: CDR1 DFQATT, CDR2 SNEGSKA (reference sequence). The CDR3 has 14 residues. Trimming left V 2 bases short and J 5 bases short, with 12 bases between. The CDR3: CSARSLGATGELFF. DNA for the CDR3: TGCAGTGCTAGATCGCTAGGAGCAACCGGGGAGCTGTTTTTT.

The V gene is TRBV6-2 or TRBV6-3, the J gene TRBJ2-5; 14 bases map to TRBD2. Germline CDR1 MNHEY, CDR2 SVGEGT. This CDR3 is 17 amino acids long. The J segment lost 5 bases and the V segment lost 4 bases, leaving 9 bases of the junction unmatched. The CDR3 here is CASSSTRTSGRMETQYF. The CDR3, as DNA: TGTGCCAGCAGTTCGACTCGGACTAGCGGGAGGATGGAGACCCAGTACTTC.

This chain connects TRBV12-3 or TRBV12-4 to TRBJ1-2, with D perhaps matching TRBD1 (6 bases). Trimming took off 5 bases at V and 7 bases at J, with 11 bases between the two ends. The CDR3 runs to 12 residues. The CDR3 here is CASSARQAGYTF. In DNA form, the CDR3 reads TGTGCCAGCAGTGCGAGACAGGCTGGCTACACCTTC.

There are many counts of this clonotype. This chain links TRBV5-1 with TRBJ2-7; D uncertain. The germline V gene encodes CDR1 SGHRS and CDR2 YFSETQ. The CDR3 is made up of 11 amino acids. V was pared by 3 bases and J by 3 bases, with 4 bases between. CDR3 DNA sequence: TGCGCCAGCAGCTCCTTCTACGAGCAGTACTTC. Translated: CASSSFYEQYF.